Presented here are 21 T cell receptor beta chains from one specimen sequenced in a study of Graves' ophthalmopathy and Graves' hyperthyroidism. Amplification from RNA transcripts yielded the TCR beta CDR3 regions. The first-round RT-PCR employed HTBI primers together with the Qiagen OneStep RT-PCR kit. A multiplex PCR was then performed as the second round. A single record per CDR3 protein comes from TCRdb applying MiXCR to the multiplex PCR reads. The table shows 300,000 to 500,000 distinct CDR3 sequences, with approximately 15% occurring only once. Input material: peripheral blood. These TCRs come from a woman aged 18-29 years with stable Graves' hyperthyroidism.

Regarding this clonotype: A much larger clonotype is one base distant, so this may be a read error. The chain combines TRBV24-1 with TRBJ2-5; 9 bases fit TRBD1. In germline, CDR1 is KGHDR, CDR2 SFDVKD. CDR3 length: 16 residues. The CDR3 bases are TGTGCCACCAGTGACTCGGGACAGGGCCTGGGTAACATTCAGCACTTC. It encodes CATSDSGQGLGNIQHF.

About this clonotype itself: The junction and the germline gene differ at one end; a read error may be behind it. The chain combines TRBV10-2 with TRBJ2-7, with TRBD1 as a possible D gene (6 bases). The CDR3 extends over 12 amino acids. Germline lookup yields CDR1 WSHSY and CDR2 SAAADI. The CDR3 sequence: CSSSETGYEQYF. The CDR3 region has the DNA TGCTCCAGCAGTGAGACAGGCTACGAGCAGTACTTC.

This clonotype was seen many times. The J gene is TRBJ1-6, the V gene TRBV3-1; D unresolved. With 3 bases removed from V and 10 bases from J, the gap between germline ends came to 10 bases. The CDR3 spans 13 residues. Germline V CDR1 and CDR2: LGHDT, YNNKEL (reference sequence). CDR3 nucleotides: TGTGCCAGCAGCCAGGAAACTGGCTCACCCCTCCACTTT. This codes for CASSQETGSPLHF.

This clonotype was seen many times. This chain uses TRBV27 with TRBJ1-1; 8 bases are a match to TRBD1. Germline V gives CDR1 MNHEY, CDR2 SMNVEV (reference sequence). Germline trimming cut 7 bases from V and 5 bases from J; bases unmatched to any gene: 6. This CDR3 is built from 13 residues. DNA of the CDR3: TGTGCCAGCAAGTCGACAGGGGAGACTGAAGCTTTCTTT. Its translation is CASKSTGETEAFF.

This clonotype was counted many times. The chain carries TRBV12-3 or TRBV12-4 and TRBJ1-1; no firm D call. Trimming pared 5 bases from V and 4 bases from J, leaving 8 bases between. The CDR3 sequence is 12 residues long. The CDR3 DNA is TGTGCCAGCAGTCGGCTGGGCACTGAAGCTTTCTTT. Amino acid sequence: CASSRLGTEAFF.

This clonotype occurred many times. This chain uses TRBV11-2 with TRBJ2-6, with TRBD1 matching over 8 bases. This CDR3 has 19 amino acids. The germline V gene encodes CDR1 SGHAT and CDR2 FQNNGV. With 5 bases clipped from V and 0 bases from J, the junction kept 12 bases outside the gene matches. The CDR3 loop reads CASSLLRDRSFSGANVLTF. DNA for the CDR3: TGTGCCAGCAGCCTCTTACGGGACAGGTCCTTCTCTGGGGCCAACGTCCTGACTTTC.

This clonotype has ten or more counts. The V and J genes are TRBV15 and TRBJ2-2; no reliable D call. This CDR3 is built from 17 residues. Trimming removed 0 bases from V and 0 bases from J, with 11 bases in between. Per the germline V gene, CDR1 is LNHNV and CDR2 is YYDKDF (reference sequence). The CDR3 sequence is CATSRDVGPSNTGELFF. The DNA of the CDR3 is TGTGCCACCAGCAGAGATGTGGGTCCTTCGAACACCGGGGAGCTGTTTTTT. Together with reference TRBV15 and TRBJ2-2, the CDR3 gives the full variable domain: DAMVIQNPRYQVTQFGKPVTLSCSQTLNHNVMYWYQQKSSQAPKLLFHYYDKDFNNEADTPDNFQSRRPNTSFCFLDIRSPGLGDTAMYLCATSRDVGPSNTGELFFGEGSRLTVL.

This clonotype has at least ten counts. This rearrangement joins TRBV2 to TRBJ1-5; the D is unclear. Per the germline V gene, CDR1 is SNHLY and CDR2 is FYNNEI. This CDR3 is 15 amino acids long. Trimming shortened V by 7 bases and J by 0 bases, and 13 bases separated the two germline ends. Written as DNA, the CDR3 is TGTGCCAGCAACCCGGACGGATATAGCAATCAGCCCCAGCATTTT. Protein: CASNPDGYSNQPQHF.

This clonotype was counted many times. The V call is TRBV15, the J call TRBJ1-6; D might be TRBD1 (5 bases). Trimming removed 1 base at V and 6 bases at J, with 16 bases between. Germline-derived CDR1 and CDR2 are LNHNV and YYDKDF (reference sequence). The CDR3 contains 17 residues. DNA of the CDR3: TGTGCCACCAGCAGAGGTGCGCCGGGACGAGCTAATTCACCCCTCCACTTT. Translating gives CATSRGAPGRANSPLHF.

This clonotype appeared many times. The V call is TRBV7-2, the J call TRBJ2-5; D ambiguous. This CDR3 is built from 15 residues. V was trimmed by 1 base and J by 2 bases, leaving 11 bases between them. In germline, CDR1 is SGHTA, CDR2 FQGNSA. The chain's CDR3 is CASSLDGSPQETQYF. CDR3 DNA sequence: TGTGCCAGCAGCTTAGACGGCAGCCCACAAGAGACCCAGTACTTC.

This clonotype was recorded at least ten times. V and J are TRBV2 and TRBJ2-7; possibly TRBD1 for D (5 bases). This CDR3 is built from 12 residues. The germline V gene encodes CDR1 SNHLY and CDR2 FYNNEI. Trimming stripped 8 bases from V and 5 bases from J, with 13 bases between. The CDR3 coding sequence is TGTGCCAGCCATGCAGGGAAAGACGAGCAGTACTTC. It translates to CASHAGKDEQYF. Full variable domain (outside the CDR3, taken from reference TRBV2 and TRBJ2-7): EPEVTQTPSHQVTQMGQEVILRCVPISNHLYFYWYRQILGQKVEFLVSFYNNEISEKSEIFDDQFSVERPDGSNFTLKIRSTKLEDSAMYFCASHAGKDEQYFGPGTRLTVT.

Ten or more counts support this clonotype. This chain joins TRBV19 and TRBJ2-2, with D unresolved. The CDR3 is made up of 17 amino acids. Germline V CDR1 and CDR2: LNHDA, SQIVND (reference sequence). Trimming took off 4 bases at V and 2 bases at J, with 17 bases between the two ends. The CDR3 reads CASSTVWLSDNTGELFF. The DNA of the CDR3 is TGTGCCAGTAGTACTGTGTGGCTTTCGGATAACACCGGGGAGCTGTTTTTT.

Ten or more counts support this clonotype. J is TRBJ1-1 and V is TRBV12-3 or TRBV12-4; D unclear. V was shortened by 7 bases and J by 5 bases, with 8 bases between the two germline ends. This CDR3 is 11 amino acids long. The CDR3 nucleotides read TGTGCCAGCATGTCAAGGACTGAAGCTTTCTTT. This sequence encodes CASMSRTEAFF.

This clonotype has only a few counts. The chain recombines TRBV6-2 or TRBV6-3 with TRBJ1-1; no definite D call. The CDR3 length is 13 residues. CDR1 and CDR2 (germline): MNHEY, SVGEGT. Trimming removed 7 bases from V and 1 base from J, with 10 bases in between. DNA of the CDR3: TGTGCCAGCATCGACACCCGGAACACTGAAGCTTTCTTT. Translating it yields CASIDTRNTEAFF.

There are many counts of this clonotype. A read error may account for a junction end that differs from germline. The CDR3 bases are TGTGCCTGTAGTGGATACAGGGGAAGTAGATTGAACACTGAAGCTTTCTTT. This gives the protein CACSGYRGSRLNTEAFF. V usage is TRBV19 and J usage is TRBJ1-1; 7 bases map to TRBD1. Germline V gives CDR1 LNHDA, CDR2 SQIVND (reference sequence). CDR3 length equals 17 residues.

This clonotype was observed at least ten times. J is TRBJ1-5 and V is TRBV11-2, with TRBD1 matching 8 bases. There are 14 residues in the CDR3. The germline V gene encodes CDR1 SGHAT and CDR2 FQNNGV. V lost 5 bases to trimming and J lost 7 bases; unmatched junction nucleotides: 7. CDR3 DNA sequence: TGTGCCAGCAGCGAGGACAGGGTGGGGCAGCCCCAGCATTTT. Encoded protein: CASSEDRVGQPQHF. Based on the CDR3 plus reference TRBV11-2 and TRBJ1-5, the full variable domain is EAGVAQSPRYKIIEKRQSVAFWCNPISGHATLYWYQQILGQGPKLLIQFQNNGVVDDSQLPKDRFSAERLKGVDSTLKIQPAKLEDSAVYLCASSEDRVGQPQHFGDGTRLSIL.

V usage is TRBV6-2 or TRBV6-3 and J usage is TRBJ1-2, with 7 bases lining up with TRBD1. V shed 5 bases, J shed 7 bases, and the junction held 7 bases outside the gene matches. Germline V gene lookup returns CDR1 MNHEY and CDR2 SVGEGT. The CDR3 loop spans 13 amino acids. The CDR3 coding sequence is TGTGCCAGCAGTCTTTCGACAGGGCCTGGCTACACCTTC. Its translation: CASSLSTGPGYTF.

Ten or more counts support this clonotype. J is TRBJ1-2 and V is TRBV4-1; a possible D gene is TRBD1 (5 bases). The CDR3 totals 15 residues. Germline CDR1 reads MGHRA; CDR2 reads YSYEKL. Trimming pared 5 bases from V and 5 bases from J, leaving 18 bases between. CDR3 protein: CASSKTGREQYGYTF. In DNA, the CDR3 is TGCGCCAGCAGCAAGACCGGCAGGGAGCAGTATGGCTACACCTTC.

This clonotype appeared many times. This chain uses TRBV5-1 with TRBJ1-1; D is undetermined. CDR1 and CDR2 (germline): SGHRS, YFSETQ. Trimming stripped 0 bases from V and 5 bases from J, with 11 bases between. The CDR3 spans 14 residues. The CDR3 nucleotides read TGCGCCAGCAGCTTGGGCGGGGTTGGAACTGAAGCTTTCTTT. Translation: CASSLGGVGTEAFF. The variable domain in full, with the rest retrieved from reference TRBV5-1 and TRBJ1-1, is KAGVTQTPRYLIKTRGQQVTLSCSPISGHRSVSWYQQTPGQGLQFLFEYFSETQRNKGNFPGRFSGRQFSNSRSEMNVSTLELGDSALYLCASSLGGVGTEAFFGQGTRLTVV.

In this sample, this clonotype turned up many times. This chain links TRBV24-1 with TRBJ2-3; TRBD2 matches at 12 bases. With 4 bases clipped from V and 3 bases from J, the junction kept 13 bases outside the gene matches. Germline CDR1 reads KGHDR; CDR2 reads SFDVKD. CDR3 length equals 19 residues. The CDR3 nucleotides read TGTGCCACCAGTGACCCAACTAGCGGGGGGCTTCTTCGTACAGATACGCAGTATTTT. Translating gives CATSDPTSGGLLRTDTQYF.

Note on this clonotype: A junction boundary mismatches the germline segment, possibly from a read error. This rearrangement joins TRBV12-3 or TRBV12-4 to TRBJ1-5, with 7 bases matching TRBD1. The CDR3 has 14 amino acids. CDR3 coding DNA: TGTGCCAGCAGTTTGGCACAGGGGTATCAGCCTCAGCATTTT. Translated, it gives CASSLAQGYQPQHF.